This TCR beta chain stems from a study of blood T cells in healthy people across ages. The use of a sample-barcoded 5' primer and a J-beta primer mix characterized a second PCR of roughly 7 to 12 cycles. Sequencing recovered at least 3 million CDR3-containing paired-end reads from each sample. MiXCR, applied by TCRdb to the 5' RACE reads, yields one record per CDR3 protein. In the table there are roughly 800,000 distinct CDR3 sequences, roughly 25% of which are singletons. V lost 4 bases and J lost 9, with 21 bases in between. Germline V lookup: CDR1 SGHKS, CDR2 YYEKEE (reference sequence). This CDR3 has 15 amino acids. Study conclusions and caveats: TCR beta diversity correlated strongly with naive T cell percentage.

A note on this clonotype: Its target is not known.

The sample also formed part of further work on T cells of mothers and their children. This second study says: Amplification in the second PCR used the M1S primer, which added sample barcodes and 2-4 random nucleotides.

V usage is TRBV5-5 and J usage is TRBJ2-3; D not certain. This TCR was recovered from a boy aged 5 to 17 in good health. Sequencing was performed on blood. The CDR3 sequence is CASSPASQPQITQYF. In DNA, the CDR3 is TGTGCCAGCAGCCCCGCCTCGCAGCCACAGATAACGCAGTATTTT.